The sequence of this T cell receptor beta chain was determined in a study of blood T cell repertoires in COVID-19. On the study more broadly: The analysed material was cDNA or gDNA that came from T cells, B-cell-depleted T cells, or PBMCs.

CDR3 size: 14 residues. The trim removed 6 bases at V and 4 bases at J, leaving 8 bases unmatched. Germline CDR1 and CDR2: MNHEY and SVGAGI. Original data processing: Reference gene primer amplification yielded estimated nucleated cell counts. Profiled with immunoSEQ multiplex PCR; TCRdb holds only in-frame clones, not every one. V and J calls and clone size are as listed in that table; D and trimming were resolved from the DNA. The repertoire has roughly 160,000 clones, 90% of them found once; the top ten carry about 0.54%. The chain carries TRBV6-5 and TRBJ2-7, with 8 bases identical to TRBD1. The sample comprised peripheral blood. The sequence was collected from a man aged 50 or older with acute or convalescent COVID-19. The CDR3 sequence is CASSSTGAIYEQYV. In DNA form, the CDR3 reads TGTGCCAGCAGCTCGACAGGGGCGATTTACGAGCAGTACGTC.